These T cell receptor beta chains were read from a single sample in a study of T cell changes during pregnancy in multiple sclerosis. Sequenced by immunoSEQ multiplex PCR; TCRdb stores in-frame clones only, minus some. This table holds 85,000 to 100,000 clones, about 92% found once. The material sequenced was peripheral blood, taken in the first trimester of pregnancy. These receptors all come from a female donor with multiple sclerosis, enrolled in a pregnancy study. The CDR3 runs from the conserved cysteine through the conserved F or W. Fields, in order: V gene, J gene, clone size, D gene, CDR3 protein, CDR3 DNA. A D gene is named only where the DNA matches it firmly. Clone size is given for some rows only: seen once, a few or many times, or a class if the clone is expanded.

TRBV11-3,TRBJ2-7,NA,NA,CASSPGPNGYEQYF,TGTGCCAGCAGCCCAGGCCCAAACGGCTACGAGCAGTACTTC
TRBV5-1,TRBJ2-1,NA,TRBD2,CASSLGLAGGRNEQFF,TGCGCCAGCAGCTTGGGACTAGCGGGAGGGCGGAATGAGCAGTTCTTC
TRBV28,TRBJ2-2,NA,NA,CASSFRGNTGELFF,TGTGCCAGCAGTTTTCGGGGGAACACCGGGGAGCTGTTTTTT
TRBV4-3,TRBJ2-1,NA,TRBD2,CASSQDRLAGYYNEQFF,TGCGCCAGCAGCCAAGATCGGTTAGCGGGTTATTACAATGAGCAGTTCTTC
TRBV25-1,TRBJ1-3,NA,NA,CASSELGGSGNTIYF,TGTGCCAGCAGTGAATTAGGGGGATCTGGAAACACCATATATTTT
TRBV7-9,TRBJ2-1,NA,NA,CASSLINEQFF,TGTGCCAGCAGTCTTATCAATGAGCAGTTCTTC
TRBV27,TRBJ2-2,NA,TRBD1,CASSLSVGDRVTGELFF,TGTGCCAGCAGTTTATCCGTTGGGGACAGGGTCACCGGGGAGCTGTTTTTT
TRBV4-1,TRBJ2-7,NA,NA,CASSNPEGLAYEQYF,TGCGCCAGCAGCAACCCCGAAGGACTCGCCTACGAGCAGTACTTC
TRBV4-2,TRBJ2-7,NA,TRBD2,CASSQDGLAGLSSYEQYF,TGTGCCAGCAGCCAAGATGGGCTAGCGGGTTTGAGCTCCTACGAGCAGTACTTC
TRBV7-7,TRBJ2-1,NA,NA,CASSLGSGNEQFF,TGTGCTAGCAGCTTGGGGAGCGGGAATGAGCAGTTCTTC
TRBV30,TRBJ1-4,NA,NA,CAWSVQIGLGEKLFF,TGTGCCTGGAGTGTACAAATTGGACTGGGGGAAAAACTGTTTTTT
TRBV7-9,TRBJ1-5,NA,NA,CASSLWGDQPQHF,TGTGCCAGCAGCTTATGGGGGGATCAGCCCCAGCATTTT
TRBV5-4,TRBJ2-2,NA,NA,CASSWGVGELFF,TGTGCCAGCAGCTGGGGGGTCGGGGAGCTGTTTTTT
TRBV6-6,TRBJ2-7,NA,TRBD2,CASSSLAGGEQYF,TGTGCCAGCAGTTCCCTAGCGGGGGGTGAGCAGTACTTC
TRBV6-5,TRBJ1-5,NA,TRBD1,CASSLGTGNQPQHF,TGTGCCAGCAGTCTTGGGACAGGGAATCAGCCCCAGCATTTT
TRBV19,TRBJ2-3,NA,TRBD2,CASSLAVTDTQYF,TGTGCCAGTAGTCTAGCGGTAACAGATACGCAGTATTTT
TRBV5-1,TRBJ2-7,NA,TRBD1,CASSHGLGDSSYEQYF,TGCGCCAGCAGCCATGGACTCGGGGACAGCTCCTACGAGCAGTACTTC
TRBV7-6,TRBJ2-1,NA,NA,CASSPRRGSYNEQFF,TGTGCCAGCAGCCCCCGCAGGGGATCCTACAATGAGCAGTTCTTC
TRBV28,TRBJ2-7,NA,NA,CASTGASYEQYF,TGTGCCAGCACAGGGGCCTCCTACGAGCAGTACTTC
TRBV25-1,TRBJ2-7,NA,NA,CASTSRDGARNEQYF,TGTGCCAGCACTTCAAGGGATGGGGCGAGGAACGAGCAGTACTTC
TRBV18,TRBJ2-4,NA,NA,CASSPVIRQIAKNIQYF,TGTGCCAGCTCACCAGTGATCAGACAAATAGCCAAAAACATTCAGTACTTC
TRBV7-8,TRBJ2-1,NA,TRBD2,CASRGLGSYNEQFF,TGTGCCAGCAGGGGACTAGGATCCTACAATGAGCAGTTCTTC
TRBV28,TRBJ1-5,NA,NA,CASSLVGASQPQHF,TGTGCCAGCAGTCTCGTGGGGGCTAGTCAGCCCCAGCATTTT
TRBV30,TRBJ2-2,once,TRBD2,CAWKTSANIGELFF,TGTGCCTGGAAGACTAGCGCCAATATCGGGGAGCTGTTTTTT
TRBV9,TRBJ2-6,NA,TRBD1,CASSVVPGQGAAGANVLTF,TGTGCCAGCAGCGTAGTCCCAGGACAGGGGGCGGCAGGGGCCAACGTCCTGACTTTC
TRBV29-1,TRBJ2-7,NA,TRBD1,CSLGSGQGREQYF,TGCAGCCTGGGGTCCGGACAGGGACGCGAGCAGTACTTC
TRBV14,TRBJ2-7,NA,NA,CASSQDAYASGLASREQYF,TGTGCCAGCAGCCAAGATGCCTATGCGTCAGGACTCGCCTCTCGCGAGCAGTACTTC
TRBV19,TRBJ2-4,NA,NA,CASSLSGIQYF,TGTGCCAGTAGTTTGAGCGGCATTCAGTACTTC
TRBV2,TRBJ1-4,NA,NA,CASSELPGQLNEKLFF,TGTGCCAGCAGTGAATTACCCGGACAGCTTAATGAAAAACTGTTTTTT
TRBV5-8,TRBJ2-2,NA,NA,CASSLGSGSGELFF,TGTGCCAGCAGCTTGGGCAGTGGGAGCGGGGAGCTGTTTTTT
TRBV9,TRBJ2-3,NA,NA,CASSVEAGTDTQYF,TGTGCCAGCAGCGTAGAGGCGGGCACAGATACGCAGTATTTT
TRBV5-1,TRBJ2-7,once,NA,CASSSQGRYEQYF,TGCGCCAGCAGCTCACAGGGACGCTACGAGCAGTACTTC
TRBV25-1,TRBJ2-6,NA,NA,CARRRGPEGANVLTF,TGTGCCAGGAGGCGGGGGCCCGAGGGGGCCAACGTCCTGACTTTC
TRBV9,TRBJ2-3,NA,TRBD2,CASSVGGRAEDTQYF,TGTGCCAGCAGCGTAGGCGGGAGGGCCGAAGATACGCAGTATTTT
TRBV5-1,TRBJ2-7,NA,NA,CASSMTVSTYEQYF,TGCGCCAGCAGCATGACAGTTTCCACCTACGAGCAGTACTTC
TRBV19,TRBJ1-5,NA,NA,CASSHYTGKDQPQHF,TGTGCCAGTAGCCACTATACGGGGAAAGATCAGCCCCAGCATTTT
TRBV29-1,TRBJ2-7,NA,TRBD2,CSVPGTSNDEQYF,TGCAGCGTCCCGGGGACTAGCAATGACGAGCAGTACTTC
TRBV10-3,TRBJ2-1,once,NA,CAIRGSSYNEQFF,TGTGCCATCAGAGGGAGTAGCTACAATGAGCAGTTCTTC
TRBV6-5,TRBJ2-7,NA,NA,CASKTGGYEQYF,TGTGCCAGCAAAACTGGAGGGTACGAGCAGTACTTC